Listed here are 10 T cell receptor beta chains from one sample, sequenced in a study of immune characterization of retroperitoneal liposarcoma. TCRdb itself ran the PCR reads through MiXCR, one entry per CDR3 protein. The table shows 9,500 to 14,000 distinct CDR3 sequences, with 50% occurring only once. The sequenced sample was tumor tissue. Receptor source: a female donor with retroperitoneal liposarcoma.

The count of this clonotype is one. This chain joins TRBV10-3 and TRBJ2-5; TRBD2 agrees at 7 bases. The J call is doubtful: the DNA matches TRBJ2-1 better. CDR1 is ENHRY, CDR2 SYGVKD, per germline. This CDR3 has 14 residues. Here the CDR3 DNA reads TGTGCCATCAGTGAGGAGGGGAGGGGTTCTGAGCAGTTCTTC. Amino acid sequence: CAISEEGRGSEQFF.

This clonotype was observed a single time. The genes are TRBV6-6 and TRBJ2-1; 7 nucleotides line up with TRBD2. Germline V CDR1 and CDR2: MNHNY, SVGAGI (reference sequence). The CDR3 contains 20 residues. V lost 0 bases to trimming and J lost 10 bases; unmatched junction nucleotides: 24. This chain's CDR3 is CASSYSSGGWSGTNPYEQFF. Here the CDR3 DNA reads TGTGCCAGCAGTTACTCGAGCGGAGGGTGGTCCGGGACTAACCCCTACGAGCAGTTCTTC.

This clonotype appeared a few times. This chain uses TRBV6-1 with TRBJ2-1, with TRBD2 identical over 8 bases. With the DNA end fitting TRBJ2-5 better, the J assignment may be wrong. CDR3 length equals 13 residues. Germline lookup yields CDR1 MNHNS and CDR2 SASEGT. This CDR3 reads CASSGGGKETQYF. In DNA, the CDR3 is TGTGCCAGCAGCGGGGGGGGGAAAGAGACCCAGTACTTC.

This clonotype counts as medium-sized. V and J are TRBV7-2 and TRBJ2-1, with 9 bases that match TRBD2. TRBJ2-7 matches the DNA end more closely, so the J call is doubtful. CDR3 size: 14 residues. Looked up from germline, CDR1 is SGHTA and CDR2 is FQGNSA. This CDR3 reads CASSFSGSTYEQYF. The CDR3 DNA reads as TGTGCCAGCAGCTTTAGCGGGAGCACCTACGAGCAGTACTTC.

The chain joins TRBV7-2 to TRBJ2-1; perhaps TRBD2 as D (5 bases). The assigned J gene may be wrong: the sequence end matches TRBJ2-7 better. The CDR3 is 15 amino acids. Germline-derived CDR1 and CDR2 are SGHTA and FQGNSA. CDR3 in amino acids: CASSLDGGTFNEQYF. The CDR3 nucleotides read TGTGCCAGCAGCTTAGATGGAGGCACTTTCAATGAGCAGTACTTC.

This chain joins TRBV6-1 and TRBJ2-1, with D possibly TRBD2 on 6 matching bases. The CDR3 consists of 15 residues. Between the trimmed V and J ends, which lost 6 bases and 5 bases, there was a span of 17 bases. In germline, CDR1 is MNHNS, CDR2 SASEGT. CDR3 sequence (DNA): TGTGCCAGCAGAGGGTTGGGACTTAGGGACAATGAGCAGTTCTTC. Protein: CASRGLGLRDNEQFF.

A word on this clonotype: A much larger clone is a single base away; this may be a read error. The chain links TRBV12-3 or TRBV12-4 to TRBJ2-1, with 8 bases matching TRBD1. The CDR3 has 13 residues. Trimming removed 4 bases from V and 10 bases from J; junction bases left unmatched: 6. Here the CDR3 DNA reads TGTGCCAGCAGTTCTCCTGACAGGGGCGAGCAGTTCTTC. Amino acids: CASSSPDRGEQFF.

The rearrangement uses TRBV7-2 and TRBJ2-5; possibly TRBD2 for D (6 bases). The end of the DNA aligns better with TRBJ2-7, so the J call may be wrong. CDR3 length equals 12 residues. Germline V CDR1 and CDR2: SGHTA, FQGNSA. CDR3 amino acids: CASSGRRNEQYF. The CDR3 DNA is TGTGCCAGCAGCGGGAGGAGGAACGAGCAGTACTTC.

The chain couples TRBV7-8 to TRBJ2-5, with 7 bases fitting TRBD2. Judging by the DNA end, TRBJ2-7 fits better; the J call may be wrong. The CDR3 consists of 13 residues. Germline assignment: CDR1 SGHVS and CDR2 FQNEAQ. The CDR3 here is CASSSGTTTEQYF. DNA of the CDR3: TGTGCCAGCAGCTCGGGGACTACCACCGAGCAGTACTTC.

This clonotype showed up just a few times. V gene TRBV6-1 combines with J gene TRBJ2-3, with a possible D match to TRBD2 (6 bases). The tail of the sequence fits TRBJ2-7 better, so the J call may be wrong. CDR1 is MNHNS and CDR2 is SASEGT in the germline V gene. This CDR3 has 12 amino acids. The CDR3: CATAGFNNEQYF. The CDR3 DNA sequence: TGTGCCACCGCGGGATTCAACAATGAGCAGTACTTC.